This T cell receptor beta chain is from a study of shared clonotypes between healthy human individuals. The CDR3 spans 13 residues. Germline V gene lookup returns CDR1 SGHVS and CDR2 FQNEAQ. V dropped 1 base and J dropped 6 bases, with 10 bases sitting between them. This table comes from immunoSEQ multiplex PCR, and its TCRdb copy is limited to in-frame clones, with some not included. The sample lists roughly 2.2 million clones, 92% occurring once. This clonotype was obtained from a man younger than 30 in good health. Some clones in this sample may be carry-over from other donors' samples. The chain links TRBV7-8 to TRBJ2-7; D possibly corresponds to TRBD2 (5 bases). Material for sequencing was naive CD4+ T cells from PBMCs. The subset was: CD45RA+ positively selected. CDR3 loop: CASSLGWAGEQYF. The CDR3 region has the DNA TGTGCCAGCAGCTTAGGGTGGGCGGGCGAGCAGTACTTC.